This T cell receptor beta chain came from a study of T cells after yellow fever vaccination. General observations from the study: Repertoires sorted by FACS could include abundant clonotypes that are contaminants from the bulk population. Clonotypes appearing in both CD4 and CD8 compartments existed, and their share was small.

With V trimmed by 0 bases and J by 6 bases, 8 bases remained unmatched. The CDR3 is 16 residues long. The germline V gene has CDR1 SGDLS and CDR2 YYNGEE. Universal primer sites and UMIs were introduced during 5'RACE template-switching synthesis of TCR cDNA. TCRdb called the 5' RACE reads again in MiXCR, with one record for every CDR3 protein. The sample includes a few hundred thousand distinct CDR3 sequences, around a sixth of them seen just once. Turning to this clonotype: Its target is unknown.

V is TRBV9 and J is TRBJ2-1, with 8 positions matching TRBD2. This clonotype originated in a man between 18 and 35 years old who received the YFV17D yellow fever vaccine. Here the sequenced sample was PBMCs, taken 5 days after the first yellow fever vaccination. DNA of the CDR3: TGTGCCAGCAGCGTAGTCGGTAGTAGCGGGATCAATGAGCAGTTCTTC. Protein product: CASSVVGSSGINEQFF.